This T cell receptor beta chain was sequenced in a study of blood T cell repertoires in COVID-19. Study in general: Both acute and convalescent COVID-19 samples were obtained from the United States, Italy and Spain.

Per the authors' pipeline: Reference gene primers were amplified, and this amplification served to estimate nucleated cell counts. Sequenced by immunoSEQ multiplex PCR; TCRdb stores in-frame clones only, minus some. From that table come the V and J calls and clone size; the DNA was used to work out D and trimming. This table has about 210,000 clones, 86% appearing once. Trimming cost V 3 bases and J 6 bases; bases outside gene matches: 7. CDR1 and CDR2 (germline): SGHNT, YYREEE (reference sequence). CDR3 size: 15 residues. This receptor was obtained from a woman between 70 and 85 years old with acute or convalescent COVID-19. The chain recombines TRBV5-4 with TRBJ2-1; 9 bases fit TRBD1. The material sequenced was peripheral blood. CDR3 loop: CASSSRQGGSNEQFF. CDR3 coding DNA: TGTGCCAGCAGCTCCCGACAGGGGGGTTCCAATGAGCAGTTCTTC.